The T cell receptor beta chain under discussion was sequenced for a study of human T cells and chemical hapten exposure. Study summary: Across the whole study, which lasted 20 to 30 weeks, patients were given diphenylcyclopropenone on the scalp once a week.

TCRdb itself ran the RACE reads through MiXCR, one entry per CDR3 protein. The sample lists under 40,000 distinct CDR3 sequences; about a tenth were seen once. Time point noted: pre-sensitization, week 0. Treatment meaning: therapeutic diphenylcyclopropenone sensitization with weekly scalp DPC. Extraction yielded total RNA from whole blood (unfractionated). V shed 1 base, J shed 5 bases, and the junction held 8 bases outside the gene matches. This CDR3 comprises 15 residues. Per germline, CDR1 SGHTA and CDR2 FQGNSA. The sample was whole blood, taken in connection with sensitization to the hapten diphenylcyclopropenone (DPC). The TCR comes from a man between 45 and 60 years old with alopecia areata. Some clones in this sample may be carry-over from other donors' samples. The J gene is TRBJ2-7, the V gene TRBV7-2, with 7 bases that match TRBD2. This CDR3 is CASSLVRGGPHEQYF. As DNA, the CDR3 is TGTGCCAGCAGCTTAGTGCGGGGAGGGCCCCACGAGCAGTACTTC.